These 11 T cell receptor beta chains came from one sample sequenced in a study of blood T cells in healthy people across ages. It was with a sample-barcoded 5' primer and a J-beta primer mix that a second PCR of roughly 7 to 12 cycles was run. TCRdb itself ran the 5' RACE reads through MiXCR, one entry per CDR3 protein. The data contain approximately 800,000 distinct CDR3 sequences, about 45% of them singletons. The source material was blood. These receptors all stem from an elderly man in good health.

This clonotype was recorded at least ten times. This chain links TRBV28 with TRBJ2-7; 10 bases line up with TRBD1. The germline CDR1 and CDR2 sequences are MDHEN and SYDVKM. The V and J ends lost 5 bases and 8 bases, in that order; junction bases with no gene match: 6. This CDR3 spans 13 amino acids. CDR3 region: CASSGGTGDKQYF. The CDR3 DNA reads TGTGCCAGCAGTGGAGGGACAGGGGATAAGCAGTACTTC.

The rearrangement joins TRBV20-1 to TRBJ2-1; TRBD2 matches 7 bases. CDR1 and CDR2 (germline): DFQATT, SNEGSKA (reference sequence). Trimming at V came to 2 bases and at J to 9 bases, leaving 13 bases not matched to a gene. CDR3 length: 15 residues. The CDR3 region is CSARLGGGSRGEQFF. CDR3 in DNA: TGCAGTGCTAGATTGGGAGGCGGGAGTCGGGGTGAGCAGTTCTTC.

In this sample, this clonotype turned up a few times. This chain connects TRBV25-1 to TRBJ2-5; maybe TRBD2 (6 bases). Germline CDR1 reads MGHDK; CDR2 reads SYGVNS. Trimming removed 3 bases at V and 4 bases at J, with 12 bases between. The CDR3 runs to 14 residues. For the CDR3, the DNA is TGTGCCAGCAGTGAGGGGCAAGCGGGAGAGACCCAGTACTTC. This sequence encodes CASSEGQAGETQYF.

This clonotype has a handful of counts. The chain has TRBV7-2 and TRBJ1-1, with D perhaps matching TRBD1 (5 bases). Deletions cut 1 base from V and 9 bases from J, with 18 bases between. CDR3 length: 15 residues. The germline gives CDR1 SGHTA, CDR2 FQGNSA. CDR3 DNA: TGTGCCAGCAGCTTAGAAAGTTGGGGGACCTCCCAAGCTTTCTTT. The encoded protein is CASSLESWGTSQAFF.

This clonotype was detected only a few times. V gene TRBV4-3 combines with J gene TRBJ2-3; no clear D gene. CDR3 size: 14 residues. Germline-derived CDR1 and CDR2 are LGHNA and YSLEER. Trimming shortened V by 2 bases and J by 2 bases, and 8 bases separated the two germline ends. The CDR3 DNA is TGCGCCAGCAGCCAACTCCCGACCACAGATACGCAGTATTTT. It specifies CASSQLPTTDTQYF.

The CDR3 DNA reads as TGCAGTGCTAGGGAGGGGGAGGGTGAAAAACTGTTTTTT. It translates to CSAREGEGEKLFF. The rearrangement joins TRBV20-1 to TRBJ1-4, with D possibly being TRBD1 (6 bases). The CDR3 loop spans 13 amino acids. CDR1 and CDR2 (germline): DFQATT, SNEGSKA (reference sequence). V lost 3 bases and J 7 bases, leaving 12 bases between the germline ends.

This clonotype was detected only a few times. The chain couples TRBV7-2 to TRBJ1-1; perhaps TRBD1 as D (5 bases). CDR3 length: 15 amino acids. The V end lost 7 bases, the J end lost 3 bases, and 18 bases lay between the germline ends. The germline CDR1 and CDR2 sequences are SGHTA and FQGNSA. CDR3: CASTQRSGYDTEAFF. In DNA form, the CDR3 reads TGTGCCAGCACCCAGCGATCAGGGTACGACACTGAAGCTTTCTTT. Complete variable domain (other parts from reference TRBV7-2 and TRBJ1-1): GAGVSQSPSNKVTEKGKDVELRCDPISGHTALYWYRQSLGQGLEFLIYFQGNSAPDKSGLPSDRFSAERTGGSVSTLTIQRTQQEDSAVYLCASTQRSGYDTEAFFGQGTRLTVV.

DNA for the CDR3: TGTGCCAGCAGTGAGCAGGCAGGGGGCGCGTTAGCGTATGAGCAGTTCTTC. The encoded protein is CASSEQAGGALAYEQFF. The V call is TRBV6-4, the J call TRBJ2-1; 8 bases agree with TRBD1. V was pared by 3 bases and J by 8 bases, with 15 bases of the junction left unmatched. The germline V gene encodes CDR1 MRHNA and CDR2 SNTAGT. The CDR3 has 17 amino acids.

This clonotype was recorded a few times. CDR3 loop: CASSLWVGGLTTEAFF. The CDR3, as DNA: TGTGCCAGCAGTTTATGGGTCGGGGGGCTAACAACTGAAGCTTTCTTT. The V call is TRBV12-3 or TRBV12-4, the J call TRBJ1-1; D possibly corresponds to TRBD1 (6 bases). Trimming stripped 2 bases from V and 5 bases from J, with 18 bases between. The CDR3 spans 16 residues.

V usage is TRBV5-1 and J usage is TRBJ1-2; 11 bases map to TRBD1. CDR1 and CDR2 (germline): SGHRS, YFSETQ. CDR3 length: 15 residues. V shed 0 bases, J shed 8 bases, and the junction held 6 bases outside the gene matches. CDR3 sequence: CASSLEGQGAGGYTF. CDR3 nucleotides: TGCGCCAGCAGCTTGGAAGGACAGGGGGCCGGGGGCTACACCTTC. Combining the CDR3 with reference TRBV5-1 and TRBJ1-2 gives the whole variable domain KAGVTQTPRYLIKTRGQQVTLSCSPISGHRSVSWYQQTPGQGLQFLFEYFSETQRNKGNFPGRFSGRQFSNSRSEMNVSTLELGDSALYLCASSLEGQGAGGYTFGSGTRLTVV.

The rearrangement uses TRBV6-1 and TRBJ2-1; 9 positions agree with TRBD1. Germline V gene sequence: CDR1 MNHNS, CDR2 SASEGT. V dropped 6 bases and J dropped 6; count of bases not matched to a gene: 6. The CDR3 length is 14 residues. The DNA for the CDR3 is TGTGCCAGCAGGTCGACAGGGGGACGCAATGAGCAGTTCTTC. Protein product: CASRSTGGRNEQFF.